These 30 T cell receptor beta chains came from one sample sequenced in a study of blood T cell repertoires in COVID-19. Repertoires were generated with immunoSEQ multiplex PCR, while TCRdb's copy carries only in-frame clones and drops some. This sample has over 50,000 clones, with 85% found just once. The sequenced sample was peripheral blood. These receptors were taken from a man between 65 and 79 years old with acute or convalescent COVID-19.

The J gene is TRBJ2-1, the V gene TRBV15; 9 bases map to TRBD1. V lost 3 bases and J lost 6; bases outside the gene matches: 3. In germline, CDR1 is LNHNV, CDR2 YYDKDF (reference sequence). The CDR3 consists of 14 residues. The CDR3 bases are TGTGCCACCAGCAGCCGGGACAGGGCCAATGAGCAGTTCTTC. Its translation: CATSSRDRANEQFF.

The chain recombines TRBV19 with TRBJ1-2; 9 bases agree with TRBD1. Per germline, CDR1 LNHDA and CDR2 SQIVND (reference sequence). J gave up 4 bases and V 7 bases, and 10 bases lay outside the gene matches. This CDR3 is 15 amino acids long. This CDR3 is CASKDRGNSIYGYTF. The CDR3 DNA reads as TGTGCCAGTAAGGACAGGGGCAATTCTATCTATGGCTACACCTTC.

This rearrangement joins TRBV27 to TRBJ2-1; D might be TRBD1 (5 bases). V was clipped by 3 bases and J by 2 bases, with 14 bases between them. CDR1 and CDR2 (germline): MNHEY, SMNVEV (reference sequence). CDR3 size: 16 residues. This chain's CDR3 is CASSFRRGTTYNEQFF. The CDR3 DNA reads as TGTGCCAGCAGTTTTAGAAGGGGAACTACCTACAATGAGCAGTTCTTC.

The chain combines TRBV6-2 or TRBV6-3 with TRBJ1-5, with TRBD1 as a possible D gene (6 bases). V was clipped by 5 bases and J by 2 bases, with 13 bases between them. Germline loops: CDR1 MNHEY, CDR2 SVGEGT. This CDR3 is built from 15 residues. For the CDR3, the DNA is TGTGCCAGCAGTAGGGGGGGGAAGGGCAATCAGCCCCAGCATTTT. Translated: CASSRGGKGNQPQHF.

This clone was seen once. This chain links TRBV5-1 with TRBJ2-1; 11 nucleotides match TRBD1. The CDR3 totals 15 residues. The germline V gene has CDR1 SGHRS and CDR2 YFSETQ. V gave up 4 bases and J gave up 7 bases; unmatched junction bases: 7. The CDR3 nucleotides are TGCGCCAGCAGCGAACGGACAGGGGGCGAGAATGAGCAGTTCTTC. This encodes CASSERTGGENEQFF. Using reference TRBV5-1 and TRBJ2-1 for the parts outside the CDR3, the full variable domain is KAGVTQTPRYLIKTRGQQVTLSCSPISGHRSVSWYQQTPGQGLQFLFEYFSETQRNKGNFPGRFSGRQFSNSRSEMNVSTLELGDSALYLCASSERTGGENEQFFGPGTRLTVL.

The chain couples TRBV28 to TRBJ1-2, with 7 bases that match TRBD1. V trimming: 1 base; J trimming: 3 bases; junction bases outside the gene matches: 8. The CDR3 length is 16 residues. Germline-derived CDR1 and CDR2 are MDHEN and SYDVKM. The CDR3 sequence is CASSLSSKGQYYGYTF. CDR3 nucleotides: TGTGCCAGCAGTTTATCCTCCAAGGGACAGTACTATGGCTACACCTTC.

A few counts support this clone. The gene calls are TRBV2 and TRBJ2-3; possible D gene TRBD2, 6 bases. The CDR3 runs 14 residues. Germline V gene data show CDR1 as SNHLY and CDR2 as FYNNEI. Trimming removed 6 bases from V and 0 bases from J, with 10 bases in between. The CDR3 DNA is TGTGCCAGCAGCCCCGGGACTAGCACAGATACGCAGTATTTT. Its translation: CASSPGTSTDTQYF.

CDR3 DNA: TGTGCCAGCAGCTTAGGGGGGCAGGATAAGATCAATGAGCAGTTCTTC. Translated, it gives CASSLGGQDKINEQFF. This chain connects TRBV11-3 to TRBJ2-1; possible D gene TRBD1, 6 bases. The germline V gene encodes CDR1 SGHNT and CDR2 YENEEA. With 1 base removed from V and 6 bases from J, the gap between germline ends came to 16 bases. The CDR3 is 16 amino acids.

The chain uses TRBV2 and TRBJ2-7; 8 positions agree with TRBD2. The CDR3 is made up of 14 amino acids. CDR1 SNHLY and CDR2 FYNNEI come from the germline V gene. Losses at the gene ends were 4 bases for V and 0 bases for J; bases not matched to a gene: 2. The CDR3 here is CASSGSGGSYEQYF. CDR3 nucleotide sequence: TGTGCCAGCAGTGGGAGCGGGGGCTCCTACGAGCAGTACTTC.

Concerning this clone itself: At the DNA level, this CDR3 is encoded by other sequences in the same sample as well. The V gene is TRBV2, the J gene TRBJ1-5, with D unclear. The CDR3 covers 13 residues. V was trimmed by 5 bases and J by 3 bases, leaving 8 bases between them. CDR1 is SNHLY and CDR2 is FYNNEI in the germline V gene. CDR3 DNA: TGTGCCAGCAGTCGCGAGGTCAATCAGCCCCAGCATTTT. This encodes CASSREVNQPQHF.

The chain joins TRBV2 to TRBJ2-5; TRBD2 might be the D (5 bases). V lost 5 bases and J 2 bases, leaving 12 bases between the germline ends. The CDR3 is made up of 14 amino acids. CDR1 and CDR2 (germline): SNHLY, FYNNEI. CDR3 in DNA: TGTGCCAGCAGTCGCGGGCCAACGCAAGAGACCCAGTACTTC. As protein: CASSRGPTQETQYF.

J is TRBJ1-1 and V is TRBV2, with a tentative D call TRBD1 (6 bases). In germline, CDR1 is SNHLY, CDR2 FYNNEI. The CDR3 runs to 14 residues. Trimming took off 6 bases at V and 3 bases at J, with 14 bases between the two ends. As DNA, the CDR3 is TGTGCCAGCAGGAGGGGGTTCGGGGACACTGAAGCTTTCTTT. Residues: CASRRGFGDTEAFF.

J is TRBJ2-6 and V is TRBV19; D not certain. CDR1 is LNHDA and CDR2 is SQIVND in the germline V gene (reference sequence). This CDR3 spans 16 amino acids. V was clipped by 0 bases and J by 2 bases, with 8 bases between them. The chain's CDR3 is CASSIDVRAGANVLTF. In DNA form, the CDR3 reads TGTGCCAGTAGTATAGATGTCCGGGCTGGGGCCAACGTCCTGACTTTC.

This chain joins TRBV2 and TRBJ1-2; D remains unclear. Germline V gives CDR1 SNHLY, CDR2 FYNNEI. The CDR3 covers 13 residues. V was cut by 7 bases and J by 3 bases, with 12 bases left in between. CDR3 residues: CASNMGTYYGYTF. In nucleotides, the CDR3 is TGTGCCAGCAATATGGGCACGTACTATGGCTACACCTTC. Together with reference TRBV2 and TRBJ1-2, the CDR3 gives the full variable domain: EPEVTQTPSHQVTQMGQEVILRCVPISNHLYFYWYRQILGQKVEFLVSFYNNEISEKSEIFDDQFSVERPDGSNFTLKIRSTKLEDSAMYFCASNMGTYYGYTFGSGTRLTVV.

The rearrangement links TRBV15 to TRBJ2-1; perhaps TRBD1 as D (5 bases). The CDR3 contains 18 residues. Germline-derived CDR1 and CDR2 are LNHNV and YYDKDF (reference sequence). Trimming left V 1 base short and J 4 bases short, with 20 bases between. CDR3 DNA: TGTGCCACCAGCAGAGTCTTGGGTCAAGGGGCCTTTTACAATGAGCAGTTCTTC. The encoded protein is CATSRVLGQGAFYNEQFF.

This clone was counted many times. V gene TRBV27 combines with J gene TRBJ1-2; D gene uncertain. The germline V and J ends were trimmed by 3 bases and 0 bases, with 20 bases remaining between them. CDR1 is MNHEY, CDR2 SMNVEV, per germline (reference sequence). The CDR3 is 18 amino acids. Here the CDR3 DNA reads TGTGCCAGCAGTTTGTACAGCAATCCAATCGAGACTAACTATGGCTACACCTTC. It is translated as CASSLYSNPIETNYGYTF.

This sequence joins TRBV5-1 and TRBJ1-2; weak D call: TRBD1 (5 bases). CDR1 is SGHRS, CDR2 YFSETQ, per germline. Trimming cost V 1 base and J 0 bases, with 13 bases left between them. The CDR3 runs to 16 residues. The CDR3 coding sequence is TGCGCCAGCAGCTTGACTGGGGCCATAGCTAACTATGGCTACACCTTC. Translation gives CASSLTGAIANYGYTF. The whole variable domain, remainder taken from reference TRBV5-1 and TRBJ1-2, is KAGVTQTPRYLIKTRGQQVTLSCSPISGHRSVSWYQQTPGQGLQFLFEYFSETQRNKGNFPGRFSGRQFSNSRSEMNVSTLELGDSALYLCASSLTGAIANYGYTFGSGTRLTVV.

CDR3 nucleotide sequence: TGTGCCAGCAGTGAAGGACATTCTAACTATGGCTACACCTTC. Protein sequence: CASSEGHSNYGYTF. The rearrangement links TRBV2 to TRBJ1-2; D call uncertain. CDR1 and CDR2 (germline): SNHLY, FYNNEI. The V and J ends lost 1 base and 0 bases respectively, with 6 bases between them. The CDR3 consists of 14 residues. The full variable domain, its missing parts supplied by reference TRBV2 and TRBJ1-2, is EPEVTQTPSHQVTQMGQEVILRCVPISNHLYFYWYRQILGQKVEFLVSFYNNEISEKSEIFDDQFSVERPDGSNFTLKIRSTKLEDSAMYFCASSEGHSNYGYTFGSGTRLTVV.

V usage is TRBV2 and J usage is TRBJ2-5; 13 nucleotides line up with TRBD2. This CDR3 comprises 16 residues. CDR1 is SNHLY and CDR2 is FYNNEI in the germline V gene. J gave up 4 bases and V 6 bases, and 8 bases lay outside the gene matches. The CDR3 spells CASRVRTSGGLETQYF. The CDR3 DNA sequence: TGTGCCAGCAGGGTTAGGACTAGCGGGGGATTAGAGACCCAGTACTTC.

The genes are TRBV6-5 and TRBJ1-1; D might be TRBD1 (5 bases). This CDR3 has 14 amino acids. Germline CDR1 and CDR2: MNHEY and SVGAGI. Trimming shortened V by 4 bases and J by 7 bases, and 16 bases separated the two germline ends. The CDR3 DNA follows: TGTGCCAGCAGTTCTCAGGGTCGTCCGAATGAAGCTTTCTTT. Protein: CASSSQGRPNEAFF.

This chain uses TRBV5-1 with TRBJ1-3; D is unresolved. V lost 4 bases to trimming and J lost 1 base, with 9 bases between them. Germline V CDR1 and CDR2: SGHRS, YFSETQ. This CDR3 spans 14 amino acids. CDR3 DNA sequence: TGCGCCAGCAGCGCGGTCGGATCTGGAAACACCATATATTTT. Amino acid sequence: CASSAVGSGNTIYF. The complete variable domain, with remaining parts taken from reference TRBV5-1 and TRBJ1-3, reads KAGVTQTPRYLIKTRGQQVTLSCSPISGHRSVSWYQQTPGQGLQFLFEYFSETQRNKGNFPGRFSGRQFSNSRSEMNVSTLELGDSALYLCASSAVGSGNTIYFGEGSWLTVV.

This chain links TRBV6-2 or TRBV6-3 with TRBJ2-5, with D hard to call. The germline V and J ends were trimmed by 6 bases and 2 bases, with 13 bases remaining between them. CDR1 and CDR2 from the germline V gene are MNHEY and SVGEGT. The CDR3 length is 14 residues. The CDR3 is CASSPRGGQETQYF. In DNA, the CDR3 is TGTGCCAGCAGCCCCCGCGGTGGACAAGAGACCCAGTACTTC.

This chain links TRBV4-2 with TRBJ2-2; 11 bases are a match to TRBD2. Per germline, CDR1 LGHNA and CDR2 YNFKEQ. J lost 1 base, V lost 3 bases, and 10 bases had no gene match. This CDR3 has 19 residues. The CDR3 region is CASSHHLAGGQMNTGELFF. Here the CDR3 DNA reads TGTGCCAGCAGCCACCATCTAGCGGGGGGCCAGATGAACACCGGGGAGCTGTTTTTT.

V gene TRBV5-6 combines with J gene TRBJ1-5; a possible D gene is TRBD1 (5 bases). This CDR3 is 15 amino acids long. Looked up from germline, CDR1 is SGHDT and CDR2 is YYEEEE. V lost 4 bases, J lost 0 bases, and 11 bases lay in between. CDR3 bases: TGTGCCAGCAGCCGAGACAGACATAGCAATCAGCCCCAGCATTTT. This gives the protein CASSRDRHSNQPQHF.

This chain joins TRBV6-4 and TRBJ2-3; D is perhaps TRBD2 (5 bases). Germline CDR1 MRHNA, CDR2 SNTAGT. This CDR3 comprises 15 residues. The V and J ends lost 4 bases and 0 bases respectively, with 11 bases between them. The CDR3 nucleotides read TGTGCCAGCAGTGTGGGCGGGCTCAGCACAGATACGCAGTATTTT. This gives the protein CASSVGGLSTDTQYF.

CDR3 amino acids: CASSEYGGASTDTQYF. The CDR3 DNA sequence: TGTGCCAGCAGTGAATACGGGGGGGCAAGCACAGATACGCAGTATTTT. The chain couples TRBV2 to TRBJ2-3, with 8 bases that match TRBD2. The CDR3 extends over 16 amino acids. The J segment lost 0 bases and the V segment lost 2 bases, leaving 4 bases of the junction unmatched. Per the germline V gene, CDR1 is SNHLY and CDR2 is FYNNEI.

CDR3: CASSRTTDYGYTF. As DNA, the CDR3 is TGCGCCAGCAGCCGAACGACAGACTATGGCTACACCTTC. The chain recombines TRBV5-1 with TRBJ1-2, with D maybe TRBD1 (5 bases). Trimming stripped 4 bases from V and 3 bases from J, with 10 bases between. Germline loops: CDR1 SGHRS, CDR2 YFSETQ. The CDR3 runs to 13 residues. The whole variable domain, filled in from reference TRBV5-1 and TRBJ1-2, reads KAGVTQTPRYLIKTRGQQVTLSCSPISGHRSVSWYQQTPGQGLQFLFEYFSETQRNKGNFPGRFSGRQFSNSRSEMNVSTLELGDSALYLCASSRTTDYGYTFGSGTRLTVV.

This clone was counted a few times. The chain joins TRBV12-5 to TRBJ1-5, with D unresolved. Deletions cut 0 bases from V and 8 bases from J, with 11 bases between. Per germline, CDR1 LGHNT and CDR2 FRNRAP. The CDR3 covers 14 residues. CDR3 amino acids: CASGLVTTSEPQHF. CDR3 in DNA: TGTGCTAGTGGTTTGGTAACCACTTCGGAGCCCCAGCATTTT. The whole variable domain, filled in from reference TRBV12-5 and TRBJ1-5, reads DARVTQTPRHKVTEMGQEVTMRCQPILGHNTVFWYRQTMMQGLELLAYFRNRAPLDDSGMPKDRFSAEMPDATLATLKIQPSEPRDSAVYFCASGLVTTSEPQHFGDGTRLSIL.

V is TRBV7-2 and J is TRBJ1-2; 9 positions match TRBD1. The germline V gene has CDR1 SGHTA and CDR2 FQGNSA. V lost 1 base to trimming and J lost 7 bases; unmatched junction nucleotides: 10. The length of the CDR3 is 16 residues. The CDR3 loop reads CASSLGAPGQGRGYTF. DNA for the CDR3: TGTGCCAGCAGCTTAGGGGCGCCGGGACAGGGCCGTGGCTACACCTTC.

Only a few counts were recorded for this clone. This chain joins TRBV28 and TRBJ1-1; D may be TRBD1 (5 bases). The V gene's germline CDR1 is MDHEN and CDR2 SYDVKM. CDR3 length: 14 amino acids. Trimming stripped 2 bases from V and 1 base from J, with 8 bases between. In DNA form, the CDR3 reads TGTGCCAGCAGTTTAGTTCAGGGGAACACTGAAGCTTTCTTT. Translated, it gives CASSLVQGNTEAFF.